This TCR beta chain comes out of a study of blood T cell repertoires in COVID-19. In the study overall: The United States, Italy and Spain were the sources of the acute and convalescent COVID-19 samples. PBMCs, B-cell-depleted T cells, or T cells were the source of the cDNA or gDNA that made up the material.

Original handling: Amplification with reference gene primers provided the estimates of nucleated cell counts. The repertoire was sequenced with immunoSEQ multiplex PCR; TCRdb's copy has only in-frame clones and lacks some. The DNA gave D and trimming, while V, J and clone size come from that table. Here the sample spans some 160,000 clones, around four fifths being singletons. V was cut by 6 bases and J by 0 bases, with 6 bases left in between. This CDR3 comprises 13 residues. Germline V lookup: CDR1 MNHEY, CDR2 SMNVEV (reference sequence). V is TRBV27 and J is TRBJ2-1, with D tentatively TRBD2 (5 bases). The material sequenced was peripheral blood. The source is a woman between 65 and 79 years old who had recovered from COVID-19. The CDR3 is CASSGDSYNEQFF. In DNA, the CDR3 is TGTGCCAGCAGCGGGGACTCCTACAATGAGCAGTTCTTC.